This TCR beta chain was retrieved from a study of blood T cell repertoires in COVID-19. Overall study: COVID-19 samples from acute and convalescent phases originated in the United States, Italy and Spain. From T cells, B-cell-depleted T cells, or PBMCs came the material, which was cDNA or gDNA.

In the original analysis: Reference gene primers were amplified, and this amplification served to estimate nucleated cell counts. TCRdb's copy holds only in-frame clones and misses some; the assay was immunoSEQ multiplex PCR. From that table come the V and J calls and clone size; the DNA was used to work out D and trimming. The data hold roughly 100,000 clones, with 80% to 90% observed a single time. This CDR3 spans 16 amino acids. CDR1 SGHKS and CDR2 YYEKEE come from the germline V gene (reference sequence). Trimming at V came to 4 bases and at J to 2 bases, leaving 5 bases not matched to a gene. Sample: peripheral blood. The receptor comes from a man in his sixties with acute or convalescent COVID-19. The chain uses TRBV5-5 and TRBJ2-2, with 10 bases fitting TRBD2. The DNA of the CDR3 is TGTGCCAGCAGCCAAGGACTAGCGGATAACACCGGGGAGCTGTTTTTT. Protein product: CASSQGLADNTGELFF.